This is a list of T cell receptor beta chains from one sample in a study of CD8 T cells in Susac syndrome. TCRdb analysed the immunoSEQ multiplex PCR reads with MiXCR anew, one entry per CDR3 protein. This table holds 85,000 to 120,000 distinct CDR3 sequences, around 94% found once. The source material was CD8+ T cells from PBMCs. These receptors all stem from a human donor with Susac syndrome. Both conserved end residues are part of each CDR3. A D gene is named only where the DNA matches it firmly. Only part of the rows carry a size: once, few, many, or a class if the clone is expanded.

>-|-|TRBJ2-3|TRBV3-1
CASSPRLTGDTQYF
TGTGCCAGCAGCCCCCGACTAACCGGGGATACGCAGTATTTT
>TRBD2|-|TRBJ2-3|TRBV7-3
CASSSGGRADTQYF
TGTGCCAGCAGTTCGGGGGGGAGGGCGGATACGCAGTATTTT
>-|-|TRBJ2-7|TRBV27
CASSLSVGLGQYF
TGTGCCAGCAGTTTATCGGTAGGGCTCGGGCAGTACTTC
>-|-|TRBJ2-1|TRBV27
CASRGEPIIGGPSNEQFF
TGTGCCAGCAGGGGGGAACCGATCATCGGGGGGCCTTCCAATGAGCAGTTCTTC
>-|-|TRBJ2-7|TRBV19
CASSIGQGYEQYF
TGTGCCAGTAGTATCGGACAAGGCTACGAGCAGTACTTC
>-|once|TRBJ2-7|TRBV20-1
CSARSRDLVGEQYF
TGCAGTGCTAGATCCCGGGACCTGGTTGGGGAGCAGTACTTC
>TRBD1|once|TRBJ2-3|TRBV14
CASSQRDRGLSDTQYF
TGTGCCAGCAGCCAAAGGGACAGGGGACTGTCTGATACGCAGTATTTT
>TRBD2|-|TRBJ2-7|TRBV7-9
CASSSTPTSGDYEQYF
TGTGCCAGCAGCTCCACCCCCACTAGCGGGGACTACGAGCAGTACTTC
>-|once|TRBJ2-7|TRBV11-1
CASSFDLGGTGEQYF
TGTGCCAGCAGCTTCGATTTGGGTGGTACGGGCGAGCAGTACTTC
>-|-|TRBJ2-7|TRBV9
CASSESGGIEQYF
TGTGCCAGCAGCGAAAGTGGAGGGATCGAGCAGTACTTC
>-|once|TRBJ1-5|TRBV5-1
CASSPEGPVSNQPQHF
TGCGCCAGCAGCCCTGAGGGACCCGTTAGCAATCAGCCCCAGCATTTT
>TRBD1|-|TRBJ2-7|TRBV7-3
CASSVTGAAEQYF
TGTGCCAGCAGCGTTACAGGGGCGGCCGAGCAGTACTTC
>TRBD2|few|TRBJ2-2|TRBV9
CASSVFSGGGTGELFF
TGTGCCAGCAGCGTATTCTCGGGGGGGGGCACCGGGGAGCTGTTTTTT
>-|-|TRBJ2-2|TRBV20-1
CSARDLGRGPTGELFF
TGCAGTGCTAGAGATCTCGGGCGGGGTCCCACCGGGGAGCTGTTTTTT
>-|-|TRBJ2-5|TRBV13
CASSHLGGETQYF
TGTGCCAGCAGCCATCTCGGCGGGGAGACCCAGTACTTC
>TRBD1|-|TRBJ2-7|TRBV12-3/TRBV12-4
CASSDRTGAIRGEQYF
TGTGCCAGCAGTGACAGGACAGGGGCCATTCGGGGGGAGCAGTACTTC
>TRBD2|-|TRBJ2-3|TRBV9
CASSVSGGATDTQYF
TGTGCCAGCAGCGTTAGCGGGGGGGCCACAGATACGCAGTATTTT
>-|-|TRBJ2-2|TRBV2
CANLGQRELFF
TGTGCCAATCTGGGACAACGGGAGCTGTTTTTT
>-|once|TRBJ2-5|TRBV9
CASSKSDRKETQYF
TGTGCCAGCAGCAAGAGTGACAGGAAAGAGACCCAGTACTTC
>TRBD1|-|TRBJ2-1|TRBV5-1
CASKGTGEYNNEQFF
TGCGCCAGCAAGGGGACAGGGGAATATAACAATGAGCAGTTCTTC
>-|-|TRBJ2-7|TRBV3-1
CASSPRVPYEQYF
TGTGCCAGCAGCCCCCGGGTACCCTACGAGCAGTACTTC
>-|few|TRBJ2-5|TRBV13
CASSLQFEETQYF
TGTGCCAGCAGCTTACAGTTTGAAGAGACCCAGTACTTC
>-|once|TRBJ2-2|TRBV12-3/TRBV12-4
CASGDSGGELFF
TGTGCCAGCGGCGACAGCGGCGGGGAGCTGTTTTTT